These 20 T cell receptor beta chains were sequenced from one sample in a study of cytomegalovirus exposure and HLA in healthy donors (dated by TCRdb to between 2016 and 2019). Library prep was done by the immunoSEQ multiplex PCR assay. For the multiplex PCR, a mixture combining 60 forward primers for TCR Vbeta segments and 13 reverse primers for TCR Jbeta segments was used. The immuneACCESS repertoire file appears here via TCRdb, limited to in-frame rearrangements. These files lack a portion of the clones; in checked studies, under half of the deficit traces to unresolved V genes, and the cause of the others is not known. Here the sample has about 200,000 clones; approximately 80% occur a single time. The biggest ten clones account for approximately 1% of the sample. The sample comprised PBMCs. The receptors shown here come from a woman aged 40-49 years in good health and CMV-seronegative.

This clone was seen a handful of times. The J gene is TRBJ1-5, the V gene TRBV7-2; the D is unclear. CDR1 and CDR2 from the germline V gene are SGHTA and FQGNSA. The CDR3 is 13 amino acids. V gave up 1 base and J gave up 5 bases, with 6 bases separating them. The CDR3 bases are TGTGCCAGCAGCTTAGGAGCGGATCAGCCCCAGCATTTT. Encoded protein: CASSLGADQPQHF.

The V call is TRBV21-1, the J call TRBJ2-7; the table calls TRBD2, which could not be checked here. TRBV21-1 is shown as a pseudogene. The CDR3 is made up of 13 amino acids. The CDR3 sequence is CATGLPASYEQYV. Here the CDR3 DNA reads TGTGCCACGGGACTACCCGCCTCCTACGAGCAGTACGTC.

The chain employs TRBV7-2 and TRBJ2-1; 7 nucleotides match TRBD2. The V gene's germline CDR1 is SGHTA and CDR2 FQGNSA. The CDR3 has 13 amino acids. Trimming at V came to 4 bases and at J to 7 bases, leaving 4 bases not matched to a gene. The CDR3 protein is CASSSGRWNEQFF. The CDR3 nucleotides are TGTGCCAGCAGCTCCGGGAGGTGGAATGAGCAGTTCTTC. Full variable domain (missing parts from reference TRBV7-2 and TRBJ2-1): GAGVSQSPSNKVTEKGKDVELRCDPISGHTALYWYRQSLGQGLEFLIYFQGNSAPDKSGLPSDRFSAERTGGSVSTLTIQRTQQEDSAVYLCASSSGRWNEQFFGPGTRLTVL.

J is TRBJ1-4 and V is TRBV27, with D perhaps TRBD1 (6 bases). CDR1 and CDR2 (germline): MNHEY, SMNVEV (reference sequence). This CDR3 is 15 amino acids long. Deletions cut 0 bases from V and 6 bases from J, with 11 bases between. The DNA for the CDR3 is TGTGCCAGCAGTTTATCGGGCAGGGGAGATGAAAAACTGTTTTTT. Residues: CASSLSGRGDEKLFF.

The chain recombines TRBV11-3 with TRBJ1-4; possible D gene TRBD1, 6 bases. The V gene lost 6 bases and the J gene lost 5 bases, with 10 bases spanning the gap. This CDR3 contains 13 residues. Looked up from germline, CDR1 is SGHNT and CDR2 is YENEEA. The CDR3 bases are TGTGCCAGCAGAGGAAGGGGGAATGAAAAACTGTTTTTT. It codes for CASRGRGNEKLFF. Variable domain in full (rest from reference TRBV11-3 and TRBJ1-4): EAGVVQSPRYKIIEKKQPVAFWCNPISGHNTLYWYLQNLGQGPELLIRYENEEAVDDSQLPKDRFSAERLKGVDSTLKIQPAELGDSAVYLCASRGRGNEKLFFGSGTQLSVL.

V usage is TRBV9 and J usage is TRBJ1-1, with D hard to call. CDR1 and CDR2 from the germline V gene are SGDLS and YYNGEE. The CDR3 spans 14 residues. V gave up 0 bases and J gave up 2 bases, with 8 bases separating them. CDR3 DNA: TGTGCCAGCAGCGTAGTGCCGAGCAACACTGAAGCTTTCTTT. Amino acids: CASSVVPSNTEAFF.

This chain connects TRBV6-1 to TRBJ2-6, with D possibly being TRBD1 (6 bases). The germline V gene encodes CDR1 MNHNS and CDR2 SASEGT. V was trimmed by 7 bases and J by 5 bases, leaving 9 bases between them. This CDR3 has 13 amino acids. The CDR3 reads CASIQGWANVLTF. CDR3 coding DNA: TGTGCCAGCATACAGGGCTGGGCCAACGTCCTGACTTTC.

In its sample, this clone was seen many times. This chain's CDR3 is CASSSPSNLNTEAFF. The DNA for the CDR3 is TGTGCCAGCAGCTCTCCGTCAAACTTGAACACTGAAGCTTTCTTT. This chain links TRBV7-9 with TRBJ1-1, with D uncertain. The CDR3 consists of 15 residues. V was shortened by 4 bases and J by 0 bases, with 12 bases between the two germline ends. CDR1 is SEHNR and CDR2 is FQNEAQ in the germline V gene (reference sequence).

This clone came up once. This chain links TRBV4-3 with TRBJ1-4; D remains ambiguous. From germline, CDR1 is LGHNA and CDR2 YSLEER. The CDR3 length is 16 residues. Trimming stripped 1 base from V and 4 bases from J, with 13 bases between. CDR3 DNA sequence: TGCGCCAGCAGCCAAGTTTCCGGCCTAGATAATGAAAAACTGTTTTTT. Its translation: CASSQVSGLDNEKLFF.

The chain has TRBV19 and TRBJ1-2; D not resolved. The V gene's germline CDR1 is LNHDA and CDR2 SQIVND (reference sequence). This CDR3 comprises 15 residues. Trimming cost V 6 bases and J 8 bases, with 22 bases left between them. This CDR3 reads CASRITPSGALGYTF. CDR3 sequence (DNA): TGTGCCAGTAGAATAACGCCCTCTGGAGCCCTGGGCTACACCTTC.

This chain connects TRBV27 to TRBJ2-2; TRBD1 matches at 9 bases. The germline V gene encodes CDR1 MNHEY and CDR2 SMNVEV (reference sequence). The CDR3 is made up of 15 amino acids. V shed 6 bases and J 1 base; nucleotides not matched to a gene: 3. The CDR3 loop reads CASRPGQGNTGELFF. The CDR3, as DNA: TGTGCCAGCAGGCCGGGACAGGGGAACACCGGGGAGCTGTTTTTT.

This rearrangement joins TRBV2 to TRBJ2-3, with no clear D. CDR1 and CDR2 (germline): SNHLY, FYNNEI. The V end was cut by 5 bases, the J end by 0 bases, with 12 bases between. The CDR3 extends over 15 amino acids. CDR3 nucleotide sequence: TGTGCCAGCAGTCCTAGGATGGCTAGCACAGATACGCAGTATTTT. This sequence encodes CASSPRMASTDTQYF.

To note about this clone: Different DNA sequences within this sample yield the same CDR3. The V gene is TRBV6-5, the J gene TRBJ1-4; D possibly corresponds to TRBD1 (5 bases). The CDR3 has 13 residues. V lost 6 bases, J lost 12 bases, and 17 bases lay in between. CDR1 is MNHEY, CDR2 SVGAGI, per germline. The CDR3 DNA sequence: TGTGCCAGCAGGGGGCAGACCCCCGATGAACTGTTTTTT. Translation: CASRGQTPDELFF.

This rearrangement joins TRBV29-1 to TRBJ2-5; D uncertain. Looked up from germline, CDR1 is SQVTM and CDR2 is ANQGSEA. V shed 7 bases and J shed 2 bases, with 8 bases lying between them. The CDR3 length is 11 residues. CDR3 sequence reads: CSAKKQETQYF. CDR3 coding DNA: TGCAGCGCTAAAAAACAAGAGACCCAGTACTTC.

The chain links TRBV29-1 to TRBJ2-1; 13 bases fit TRBD2. CDR3 length: 14 amino acids. V lost 4 bases and J lost 6; bases outside the gene matches: 3. From germline, CDR1 is SQVTM and CDR2 ANQGSEA. CDR3 sequence: CSVVTSGRANEQFF. The CDR3 coding sequence is TGCAGCGTTGTTACTAGCGGGAGGGCCAATGAGCAGTTCTTC.

This clone was recorded once. The chain recombines TRBV7-2 with TRBJ2-3; a weak D match, TRBD2 (6 bases). V gave up 2 bases and J gave up 4 bases, with 10 bases separating them. The CDR3 has 14 amino acids. The germline gives CDR1 SGHTA, CDR2 FQGNSA. The CDR3 protein is CASSLFVAADTQYF. The DNA of the CDR3 is TGTGCCAGCAGCTTATTCGTAGCGGCAGATACGCAGTATTTT.

The chain employs TRBV20-1 and TRBJ1-1; a possible D gene is TRBD1 (5 bases). CDR3 length equals 10 residues. V was shortened by 8 bases and J by 5 bases, with 9 bases between the two germline ends. Germline CDR1 DFQATT, CDR2 SNEGSKA (reference sequence). The CDR3 loop is CSSGRTEAFF. The CDR3 nucleotides are TGCAGTTCAGGGAGGACTGAAGCTTTCTTT.

This clone was counted only a few times. The chain couples TRBV7-6 to TRBJ1-1; D gene uncertain. The CDR3 length is 11 residues. V shed 4 bases and J shed 5 bases, with 5 bases lying between them. CDR1 and CDR2 from the germline V gene are SGHVS and FNYEAQ. The CDR3 loop reads CASSSGTEAFF. The CDR3 DNA is TGTGCCAGCAGCTCCGGGACTGAAGCTTTCTTT.

The rearrangement uses TRBV9 and TRBJ1-1; D perhaps matches TRBD1 (5 bases). V dropped 0 bases and J dropped 4 bases, with 16 bases sitting between them. Germline CDR1 reads SGDLS; CDR2 reads YYNGEE. There are 16 residues in the CDR3. This CDR3 is CASSVDSSGGTTEAFF. CDR3 DNA: TGTGCCAGCAGCGTAGACAGTTCGGGGGGGACCACTGAAGCTTTCTTT.

The CDR3 protein is CASSPSGQGLNTEAFF. CDR3 coding DNA: TGTGCCAGCTCACCATCGGGACAGGGGTTGAACACTGAAGCTTTCTTT. V and J are TRBV18 and TRBJ1-1, with TRBD1 identical over 10 bases. The V segment lost 2 bases and the J segment 0 bases; nucleotides outside the gene matches: 3. The CDR3 consists of 16 residues. The germline V gene has CDR1 KGHSH and CDR2 LQKENI. The full variable domain, its missing parts supplied by reference TRBV18 and TRBJ1-1, is NAGVMQNPRHLVRRRGQEARLRCSPMKGHSHVYWYRQLPEEGLKFMVYLQKENIIDESGMPKERFSAEFPKEGPSILRIQQVVRGDSAAYFCASSPSGQGLNTEAFFGQGTRLTVV.